This passage covers 6 T cell receptor beta chains from one sample sequenced in a study of T cells after yellow fever vaccination. From the 5' RACE reads, TCRdb called clonotypes with MiXCR, one entry per CDR3 protein. The sample includes fewer than 90,000 distinct CDR3 sequences, around 7% seen only once; the top ten take about a third. This sample comprised CD8+ T cells sorted from PBMCs, obtained 5 days after the first yellow fever vaccination. The receptors originated from a man between 18 and 29 years old who received the YFV17D yellow fever vaccine.

This clonotype has ten or more counts. The chain employs TRBV5-1 and TRBJ2-3; D is perhaps TRBD2 (7 bases). Germline V gene lookup returns CDR1 SGHRS and CDR2 YFSETQ. The CDR3 consists of 18 residues. The V gene lost 0 bases and the J gene lost 2 bases, with 19 bases spanning the gap. The CDR3 DNA is TGCGCCAGCAGCTTGGAAGGTGGCGGGGGCCTCTCCACAGATACGCAGTATTTT. Its protein is CASSLEGGGGLSTDTQYF.

J is TRBJ2-7 and V is TRBV29-1; D might be TRBD1 (7 bases). CDR1 is SQVTM, CDR2 ANQGSEA, per germline. The CDR3 runs 13 residues. V was cut by 2 bases and J by 4 bases, with 12 bases left in between. The CDR3 region has the DNA TGCAGCGTTGAACTCCAGGGGGGTTACGAGCAGTACTTC. Translation: CSVELQGGYEQYF.

At least ten counts were recorded for this clonotype. The chain uses TRBV7-9 and TRBJ2-1, with unresolved D. This CDR3 spans 13 amino acids. Germline V gene data show CDR1 as SEHNR and CDR2 as FQNEAQ (reference sequence). The ends were cut back, 3 bases at V and 2 bases at J, with 5 bases in the middle. CDR3 nucleotides: TGTGCCAGCAGCTTGGTTGCCTACAATGAGCAGTTCTTC. The encoded protein is CASSLVAYNEQFF.

The sample holds a few counts of this clonotype. The chain uses TRBV5-1 and TRBJ1-1; possible D gene TRBD1, 5 bases. From germline, CDR1 is SGHRS and CDR2 YFSETQ. The CDR3 loop spans 15 amino acids. V was pared by 0 bases and J by 1 base, with 10 bases between. CDR3 coding DNA: TGCGCCAGCAGCTTGGCAGGACACCAGAACACTGAAGCTTTCTTT. Its translation: CASSLAGHQNTEAFF. Filled out from reference TRBV5-1 and TRBJ1-1, the complete variable domain reads KAGVTQTPRYLIKTRGQQVTLSCSPISGHRSVSWYQQTPGQGLQFLFEYFSETQRNKGNFPGRFSGRQFSNSRSEMNVSTLELGDSALYLCASSLAGHQNTEAFFGQGTRLTVV.

In its sample, this clonotype was seen many times. The chain is built from TRBV20-1 and TRBJ1-5; D remains ambiguous. The CDR3 is 14 amino acids. Germline V gene lookup returns CDR1 DFQATT and CDR2 SNEGSKA (reference sequence). Trimming pared 0 bases from V and 4 bases from J, leaving 10 bases between. The CDR3 protein is CSARDLPGNQPQHF. The CDR3 coding sequence is TGCAGTGCTAGAGATTTGCCGGGTAATCAGCCCCAGCATTTT.

The V call is TRBV19, the J call TRBJ1-5, with 10 bases that match TRBD1. Trimming cost V 6 bases and J 14 bases; bases outside gene matches: 16. Germline values: CDR1 LNHDA, CDR2 SQIVND (reference sequence). The CDR3 extends over 15 amino acids. The CDR3: CASRPRGQGVLDEHF. In DNA, the CDR3 is TGTGCCAGTAGGCCCCGCGGACAGGGGGTATTAGATGAGCATTTT.